This T cell receptor (beta chain) was profiled in a study of blood T cell repertoires in COVID-19 (dated by TCRdb to 2019 to 2021). For the study in its entirety: Collaborator samples came from the United States, Italy and Spain and covered acute and convalescent phases of COVID-19. HLA class I and class II types, where available, came from metadata supplied by the sample provider rather than from assay-based typing. The prospective study material was composed of cDNA or gDNA derived from T cells, B-cell-depleted T cells, or PBMCs. Subjects who had been exposed to COVID-19, were actively infected with it, or had recovered from it provided the deeply sampled blood TCRbeta repertoires that made up the dataset. The samples were drawn from the first 160 participants of the ongoing ImmuneRACE study and from about 1,200 subjects provided by 6 global collaborators. A freely available public database, intended as a resource for researchers studying the immune response to SARS-CoV-2, is where the repertoires were released. Nearly every sample came with metadata listing a de-identified subject ID, COVID-19 status, age in years and sex.

Points on this clone: Its antigen is currently not known. No per-base quality is available; no much larger clone lies one base away.

The CDR3 holds 15 amino acids from the cysteine to the phenylalanine. The retained sequence is limited to the CDR3, 45 bases, with the frame set at the first base. On the study overall, not on this receptor specifically: The amount of clinical and demographic metadata varied by source and participant and was provided uncurated.

The immunoSEQ Assay, a bias-controlled multiplex PCR, was used to amplify TCRbeta CDR3 regions from genomic DNA. Under the source paper's analysis protocol: The number of nucleated cells in each sample was estimated from the amplification of reference gene primers within the assay. To quantify the absolute abundance of each unique TCRbeta CDR3 rearrangement, sequence reads were collapsed and filtered. Productive Simpson clonality was computed per sample as the square root of Simpson's diversity index over productive rearrangements. TCRdb took over this immuneACCESS table, retaining in-frame rearrangements with V and J assigned. Such tables are incomplete; in checked studies, under half of the missing clones stem from an unresolved V gene, and the remainder is unexplained. V, J and clone size reflect that table, while D and trimming were determined from the DNA. The sample profile shows some 260,000 clones; nearly 90% of them were found once. About 0.8% of the sample goes to the ten largest clones.

Whole blood was collected in K2EDTA tubes by collaborating institutions according to the institutions' own protocols. For TCRbeta analysis, collaborator samples were shipped as frozen whole blood, as isolated PBMCs, or as DNA extracted from either sample type. This chain is built from TRBV12-1 and TRBJ2-3; TRBD1 was called by the table and not checked on the DNA. TRBV12-1 is a recognized pseudogene. The TCR originated in a woman in her twenties or thirties with acute or convalescent COVID-19. The sequenced sample was peripheral blood. Read as DNA, the sequence is TGTGCCAAACAACCGGGACAGGACCTCACAGATACGCAGTATTTT. Protein translation: CAKQPGQDLTDTQYF.